The T cell receptor (beta chain) described here comes from a study of cytomegalovirus exposure and HLA in healthy donors. The PCR used 60 Vbeta and 13 Jbeta primers. Profiling relied on immunoSEQ multiplex PCR, and the TCRdb table lists in-frame clones only, not all of them. The data contain 200,000 to 250,000 clones, approximately 84% of them seen just once; the ten biggest clones take up 0.58%. Findings of the study overall: It was only CMV serostatus that was available as immune exposure information. A missense DCLRE1C variant was associated with V- and J-gene trimming of TCR beta chains in a later analysis, and an independent cohort replicated the association.

On this clone: Antigen: not known.

Germline CDR1 MNHEY, CDR2 SMNVEV (reference sequence). The ends lost 4 bases at V and 2 bases at J; junction bases unmatched: 7. The CDR3 sequence is 16 residues long. The gene calls are TRBV27 and TRBJ2-2, with 7 bases aligning to TRBD1. This receptor was taken from a woman aged 35 to 49 in good health and CMV-seronegative. The specimen sequenced was PBMCs. CDR3 protein: CASSSSGTVNTGELFF. Written as DNA, the CDR3 is TGTGCCAGCAGTTCCTCCGGGACAGTCAACACCGGGGAGCTGTTTTTT.